This is a list of T cell receptor beta chains from one sample in a study of blood T cell repertoires in COVID-19. Only in-frame clones appear in the TCRdb table, and some are missing; sequencing was by immunoSEQ multiplex PCR. The sample shows a few hundred thousand clones, roughly 87% of them seen only once. The sample comprised PBMCs or T cells enriched from blood (not recorded which). The receptor source for this set is a woman aged 25 to 39 who had recovered from COVID-19. Each CDR3 is given with its conserved first and last residue. D genes are given only for firm matches. A clone size is listed for some rows: how often the clone was seen (once, few, many), or a class if it is expanded.

d_call clone_size j_call v_call cdr3_nt cdr3_aa
TRBD1 . TRBJ2-2 TRBV2 TGTGCCAGCAGTGTCCCCTCGACAGGGGGAAACACCGGGGAGCTGTTTTTT CASSVPSTGGNTGELFF
TRBD1 . TRBJ2-7 TRBV3-1/TRBV3-2 TGTGCCAGCAGCCAGACAGGGGGCTTTGGCGAGCAGTACTTC CASSQTGGFGEQYF
. . TRBJ2-3 TRBV7-8 TGTGCCAGCAGCGCGCAACCCGGCACAGATACGCAGTATTTT CASSAQPGTDTQYF
. . TRBJ1-2 TRBV12-3/TRBV12-4 TGTGCCAGCAGTTTTCTGCAGGGTGCTGGCTACACCTTC CASSFLQGAGYTF
. . TRBJ1-1 TRBV18 TGTGCCAGCTCACCAAAGCCCATGAACACTGAAGCTTTCTTT CASSPKPMNTEAFF
. . TRBJ2-2 TRBV7-2 TGTGCCAGCAGCTTTGGGGGGAGCACCGGGGAGCTGTTTTTT CASSFGGSTGELFF
TRBD1 few TRBJ1-5 TRBV24-1 TGTGCCACAAGCGGGACAGGAGACAATCAGCCCCAGCATTTT CATSGTGDNQPQHF
. . TRBJ1-2 TRBV18 TGTGCCAGCTCACTGACAGCAGACAAAAACTATGGCTACACCTTC CASSLTADKNYGYTF
. . TRBJ1-1 TRBV5-1 TGCGCCAGCAGCCCGCTTGCGGGGGGAAACACTGAAGCTTTCTTT CASSPLAGGNTEAFF
TRBD1 . TRBJ1-2 TRBV25-1 TGTGCCAGCAGGACAGGGACCCATGGCTACACCTTC CASRTGTHGYTF
. . TRBJ1-1 TRBV5-1 TGCGCCAGCAGCATACAGGGCACCTCCACTGAAGCTTTCTTT CASSIQGTSTEAFF
TRBD2 . TRBJ2-3 TRBV19 TGTGCCAGTCAAGCGGGGGCCGGGATAGATACGCAGTATTTT CASQAGAGIDTQYF
. . TRBJ2-5 TRBV28 TGTGCCAGCAGTTTAGGGGCAGGGGGGTTCGAGACCCAGTACTTC CASSLGAGGFETQYF
. . TRBJ1-2 TRBV5-4 TGTGCCAGCAGCTTGGGGGCCTCATACGGCTACACCTTC CASSLGASYGYTF
. few TRBJ1-2 TRBV12-3/TRBV12-4 TGTGCCAGCAGCCTCGGGGAGCTCAGAGGCTACACCTTC CASSLGELRGYTF
. . TRBJ2-5 TRBV7-8 TGTGCCAGCAGCCGCGGACAGACGCAAGAGACCCAGTACTTC CASSRGQTQETQYF
TRBD1 . TRBJ2-2 TRBV27 TGTGCCAGCAGTTTAACCGGGGCAGGGGGGAACACCGGGGAGCTGTTTTTT CASSLTGAGGNTGELFF
TRBD1 . TRBJ1-4 TRBV7-2 TGTGCCAGCAGCCCGAACAGGGGTACACGGGAAAAACTGTTTTTT CASSPNRGTREKLFF
. . TRBJ2-7 TRBV18 TGTGCCAGCTCACGGGCGTACGAGCAGTACTTC CASSRAYEQYF
. . TRBJ1-2 TRBV9 TGTGCCAGCAGCGTAGCCCCGGACAGAACTAACTATGGCTACACCTTC CASSVAPDRTNYGYTF
. . TRBJ1-3 TRBV7-9 TGTGCCAGCAGCTTAGACAGAACCTCTGGAAACACCATATATTTT CASSLDRTSGNTIYF
. few TRBJ1-2 TRBV7-9 TGTGCCAGCAGCTTTCTGGGCAGTCAAAGCTACACCTTC CASSFLGSQSYTF
. once TRBJ1-3 TRBV6-5 TGTGCCATCGCCTCAGGGGCTGTCTCTGGAAACACCATATATTTT CAIASGAVSGNTIYF
TRBD2 . TRBJ2-1 TRBV5-1 TGCGCCAGCAGCCCTCGGGGGGGCTCACACAACAATGAGCAGTTCTTC CASSPRGGSHNNEQFF
. once TRBJ2-7 TRBV11-1 TGTGCCAGCAGCTCCCCCTACTACGAGCAGTACTTC CASSSPYYEQYF
TRBD2 . TRBJ2-3 TRBV7-8 TGTGCCAGCAGCTTAATGGGGCCAGGACTAGCGGGGGACACAGATACGCAGTATTTT CASSLMGPGLAGDTDTQYF
. . TRBJ1-1 TRBV11-3 TGTGCCAGCAGCTTAGGTTATCGGGACACTGAAGCTTTCTTT CASSLGYRDTEAFF
TRBD1 . TRBJ1-2 TRBV28 TGTGCCAGCAGACCCCCCGACAGGGGGCGCGCCTACACCTTC CASRPPDRGRAYTF